What follows are 11 T cell receptor beta chains derived from one specimen sequenced in a study of T cell repertoires in cytomegalovirus infection (dated by TCRdb to the late 2010s). Reads for this sample came from an Illumina HiSeq 1500. In-frame beta chains were kept once TCRdb had trimmed the public reads at Q25 with fastp and called clones with MiXCR. Every distinct CDR3 protein forms one entry, paired with its most common genes and DNA. Across this sample there are 150,000 to 200,000 distinct CDR3 sequences, with under 15% seen only once. Jointly, the top ten make up over 25% of the sample. The sequenced material came from PBMCs. All receptors derive from a human donor in good health (CMV status not recorded). Some clones in this sample may be carry-over from other donors' samples.

The gene calls are TRBV20-1 and TRBJ1-2, with D unclear. V dropped 1 base and J dropped 6 bases, with 12 bases sitting between them. The CDR3 totals 13 residues. The germline CDR1 and CDR2 sequences are DFQATT and SNEGSKA (reference sequence). The CDR3 bases are TGCAGTGCTAGAGCCCCAGAGGATGATGGCTACACCTTC. Encoded protein: CSARAPEDDGYTF.

Notes on this clonotype: It may be a read error: a sequence one base away is much more abundant. Here the CDR3 DNA reads TGTGCCAGCAGTTTAGTAGGGGTCGCGACCGGGGAGCTGTTTTTT. This codes for CASSLVGVATGELFF. The chain is built from TRBV12-3 or TRBV12-4 and TRBJ2-2; TRBD1 might be the D (5 bases). V lost 1 base, J lost 5 bases, and 11 bases lay in between. The CDR3 contains 15 residues.

This clonotype was counted between two and nine times. The CDR3 spells CASSLASDEQFF. The CDR3 bases are TGTGCCAGCAGCTTAGCGTCGGATGAGCAGTTCTTC. The chain couples TRBV7-2 to TRBJ2-1; D gene ambiguous. The CDR3 consists of 12 residues. V lost 0 bases to trimming and J lost 8 bases, with 5 bases between them. Germline CDR1 is SGHTA and CDR2 is FQGNSA.

Ten or more counts support this clonotype. This rearrangement joins TRBV28 to TRBJ2-7; 9 bases agree with TRBD1. Germline-derived CDR1 and CDR2 are MDHEN and SYDVKM. Trimming removed 5 bases from V and 10 bases from J; junction bases left unmatched: 21. This CDR3 is built from 17 residues. The DNA for the CDR3 is TGTGCCAGCAGTCTAGACCTTTCCGGGACAGGGAGTTCAAACCAGTACTTC. This translates into CASSLDLSGTGSSNQYF.

This clonotype was counted ten times or more. This rearrangement joins TRBV20-1 to TRBJ2-1; 8 positions agree with TRBD2. The germline V gene encodes CDR1 DFQATT and CDR2 SNEGSKA (reference sequence). Germline trimming cut 2 bases from V and 5 bases from J; bases unmatched to any gene: 11. The CDR3 sequence is 16 residues long. Written as DNA, the CDR3 is TGCAGTGCTAGAATAGCGGGAAGGTCCCGGGACAATGAGCAGTTCTTC. It is translated as CSARIAGRSRDNEQFF.

In its sample, this clonotype was seen a few times. V and J are TRBV29-1 and TRBJ1-2; 7 bases are a match to TRBD1. There are 14 residues in the CDR3. Trimming cost V 4 bases and J 9 bases; bases outside gene matches: 14. Per the germline V gene, CDR1 is SQVTM and CDR2 is ANQGSEA. The CDR3 loop is CSVVGTALRLSYTF. DNA for the CDR3: TGCAGCGTTGTGGGGACAGCATTAAGACTAAGCTACACCTTC.

This clonotype was detected ten times or more. The chain links TRBV19 to TRBJ2-2; D could derive from TRBD1 or TRBD2 (5 bases each). This CDR3 is 15 amino acids long. V lost 4 bases and J lost 4, with 13 bases in between. Germline V lookup: CDR1 LNHDA, CDR2 SQIVND (reference sequence). In DNA, the CDR3 is TGTGCCAGTAGTACCCCCGCAGGGACCACCGGGGAGCTGTTTTTT. This gives the protein CASSTPAGTTGELFF.

This clonotype was counted ten times or more. The chain links TRBV12-3 or TRBV12-4 to TRBJ1-5; no clear D gene. This CDR3 is built from 15 residues. V was shortened by 2 bases and J by 2 bases, with 10 bases between the two germline ends. The CDR3 DNA follows: TGTGCCAGCAGTTTATCATTAGGAGGCAATCAGCCCCAGCATTTT. It is translated as CASSLSLGGNQPQHF.

This clonotype was picked up many times. The J gene is TRBJ2-3, the V gene TRBV19, with TRBD2 matching over 7 bases. This CDR3 contains 17 residues. Unmatched junction bases numbered 13, after V lost 5 bases and J lost 2 bases. Per germline, CDR1 LNHDA and CDR2 SQIVND (reference sequence). CDR3 protein: CASSSLGSGTHTDTQYF. CDR3 coding DNA: TGTGCCAGTAGTTCCTTAGGGAGCGGGACCCACACAGATACGCAGTATTTT. The complete variable domain, with remaining parts taken from reference TRBV19 and TRBJ2-3, reads DGGITQSPKYLFRKEGQNVTLSCEQNLNHDAMYWYRQDPGQGLRLIYYSQIVNDFQKGDIAEGYSVSREKKESFPLTVTSAQKNPTAFYLCASSSLGSGTHTDTQYFGPGTRLTVL.

The chain uses TRBV2 and TRBJ2-7, with 7 bases identical to TRBD2. Germline CDR1 SNHLY, CDR2 FYNNEI. After removal of 8 bases from V and 3 bases from J, the junction contained 7 bases not matched to a gene. The CDR3 length is 13 residues. This CDR3 is CASAGTKLYEQYF. For the CDR3, the DNA is TGTGCCAGCGCCGGGACTAAACTCTACGAGCAGTACTTC.

Only a few counts were recorded for this clonotype. The J gene is TRBJ1-1, the V gene TRBV10-3, with D perhaps matching TRBD1 (5 bases). The CDR3 runs to 14 residues. Trimming shortened V by 5 bases and J by 6 bases, and 16 bases separated the two germline ends. CDR1 is ENHRY and CDR2 is SYGVKD in the germline V gene. The DNA for the CDR3 is TGTGCCATCAGTTCCGGGACCCCGGTAGCTGAAGCTTTCTTT. It translates to CAISSGTPVAEAFF.